This is a list of T cell receptor beta chains from one sample in a study of circulating CD8 cells and anti-PD-1 response in melanoma. TCRdb passed the reads through MiXCR, listing each CDR3 protein once. The repertoire holds approximately 2,000 distinct CDR3 sequences, with about 7% as singletons. Sequencing was performed on CD8+ T cells from PBMCs, taken at baseline or after one month of anti-PD-1 therapy (not recorded which). All receptors come from a human donor with melanoma. Both conserved end residues are part of each CDR3. The D gene is left open where the match is weak. Some rows have no size entry. The others give once, few or many, or a class for an expanded clone.

size,D,length,J,V,DNA,CDR3
large,NA,12,TRBJ1-2,TRBV2,TGTGCCAGCCCCTATCAAGACTATGGCTACACCTTC,CASPYQDYGYTF
medium-sized,NA,15,TRBJ2-6,TRBV9,TGTGCCAGCAGCGCGCCTGACTTTGGGGCCAACGTCCTGACTTTC,CASSAPDFGANVLTF
medium-sized,NA,11,TRBJ2-2,TRBV29-1,TGCAGCGTTTTGTACACCGGGGAGCTGTTTTTT,CSVLYTGELFF
medium-sized,NA,15,TRBJ2-1,TRBV28,TGTGCCAGCAGTTTGACGTTGGTATTTTACAATGAGCAGTTCTTC,CASSLTLVFYNEQFF
NA,TRBD2,16,TRBJ2-1,TRBV20-1,TGCAGTGCTAGAATGGTAGCGGGAGATCCGGACAATGAGCAGTTCTTC,CSARMVAGDPDNEQFF
medium-sized,TRBD1,14,TRBJ2-5,TRBV7-2,TGTGCCAGCAGCTTAGACGCAGGGGGCGAGACCCAGTACTTC,CASSLDAGGETQYF
few,TRBD1,16,TRBJ1-1,TRBV19,TGTGCCAGTAGTATAGGGCCGCAGGGGGCGCGAACTGAAGCTTTCTTT,CASSIGPQGARTEAFF
medium-sized,NA,11,TRBJ2-1,TRBV28,TGTGCCAGCAACAGGGCCACGGGGCAGTTCTTC,CASNRATGQFF
few,NA,13,TRBJ1-4,TRBV29-1,TGCAGCGTTGAAACGGACCTAAATGAAAAACTGTTTTTT,CSVETDLNEKLFF
medium-sized,TRBD2,16,TRBJ2-7,TRBV28,TGTGCCAGCAGTGGGGGGACTAGCGGGCGCTACTACGAGCAGTACTTC,CASSGGTSGRYYEQYF
medium-sized,NA,15,TRBJ1-1,TRBV28,TGTGCCAGCAGTCCAACTACGTCGGGTAACACTGAAGCTTTCTTT,CASSPTTSGNTEAFF
medium-sized,TRBD2,17,TRBJ2-5,TRBV3-1,TGTGCCAGCAGCCAAGGGACTAGCGGGGGTAGTCAAGAGACCCAGTACTTC,CASSQGTSGGSQETQYF
medium-sized,NA,16,TRBJ1-6,TRBV27,TGTGCCAGCAGTTTATCGGGTCAGGGATATAATTCACCCCTCCACTTT,CASSLSGQGYNSPLHF
medium-sized,NA,14,TRBJ2-5,TRBV28,TGTGCCAGCAGTGCTCCCAGGGAGATCGAGACCCAGTACTTC,CASSAPREIETQYF
medium-sized,NA,12,TRBJ1-1,TRBV11-2,TGTGCCAGCAGCTTAAAACAGGTCGAAGCTTTCTTT,CASSLKQVEAFF
medium-sized,NA,13,TRBJ2-2,TRBV29-1,TGCAGCGGCGGGACGGCGAACACCGGGGAGCTGTTTTTT,CSGGTANTGELFF
medium-sized,NA,15,TRBJ2-7,TRBV28,TGTGCCAGCAGTTTACATGGCAGCCTGGCCTACGAGCAGTACTTC,CASSLHGSLAYEQYF
medium-sized,NA,13,TRBJ1-1,TRBV27,TGTGCCAGCAGTTTATCGCTGGGAACTGAAGCTTTCTTT,CASSLSLGTEAFF
few,NA,14,TRBJ2-7,TRBV29-1,TGCAGCGTGGAGGACAAAAGTCAATCCTACGAGCAGTACTTC,CSVEDKSQSYEQYF
medium-sized,TRBD2,18,TRBJ2-1,TRBV27,TGTGCCAGCAGTCCCTCAGCCCCGGGACTAGCGGGAGATAATGAGCAGTTCTTC,CASSPSAPGLAGDNEQFF
medium-sized,TRBD2,15,TRBJ2-1,TRBV27,TGTGCCAGCTCATTATCGGCGGGAGTCTACAATGAGCAGTTCTTC,CASSLSAGVYNEQFF
medium-sized,NA,14,TRBJ2-1,TRBV7-9,TGTGCCAGCAGCGCCACGGATGGAGGGGCTGAGCAGTTCTTC,CASSATDGGAEQFF
medium-sized,TRBD1,15,TRBJ2-1,TRBV5-5,TGTGCCAGCAGCTGGACAGGGAGCTCCTACAATGAGCAGTTCTTC,CASSWTGSSYNEQFF
medium-sized,NA,15,TRBJ1-2,TRBV29-1,TGCAGCGCTGGCCGTGTGGGGGGCCTTAACTATGGCTACACCTTC,CSAGRVGGLNYGYTF
large,NA,15,TRBJ2-7,TRBV15,TGTGCCACCAGCAGAGGCCGGGGGGCTTCCTACGAGCAGTACTTC,CATSRGRGASYEQYF
medium-sized,TRBD2,15,TRBJ2-3,TRBV19,TGTGCCAGTAGTATCCGGGACTACGGAAGGGATACGCAGTATTTT,CASSIRDYGRDTQYF
medium-sized,NA,14,TRBJ2-7,TRBV20-1,TGCAGTGCTAGGTGGAGGGGCAGAACCTACGAGCAGTACTTC,CSARWRGRTYEQYF
medium-sized,NA,18,TRBJ2-1,TRBV28,TGTGCCAGCAGTTTATGGGGTGAACTTTCTGCTCGGGCCAATGAGCAGTTCTTC,CASSLWGELSARANEQFF
medium-sized,TRBD1,15,TRBJ2-1,TRBV9,TGTGCCAGCAGCGCGGGGACAGGGGGTATCGATGAGCAGTTCTTC,CASSAGTGGIDEQFF
medium-sized,NA,17,TRBJ1-3,TRBV19,TGTGCCAGTAGTACAAGAGGCGAGGGTAACTCTGGAAACACCATATATTTT,CASSTRGEGNSGNTIYF
large,TRBD2,15,TRBJ2-3,TRBV24-1,TGTGCCACCAGTGAACTAGCGGGATCAGCAGATACGCAGTATTTT,CATSELAGSADTQYF
medium-sized,NA,12,TRBJ2-3,TRBV14,TGTGCCAGCAGCCTGGGTATGGCTACGCAGTATTTT,CASSLGMATQYF
medium-sized,NA,11,TRBJ2-7,TRBV28,TGTGCCAGCAGTTTAGCGAACGAGCAGTACTTC,CASSLANEQYF
large,NA,13,TRBJ1-5,TRBV19,TGTGCCAGTAGTATTCTGGACAATCAGCCCCAGCATTTT,CASSILDNQPQHF
large,NA,13,TRBJ1-5,TRBV2,TGTGCCAGCAGGTTGGGGGGGATACAGCCCCAGCATTTT,CASRLGGIQPQHF
few,NA,13,TRBJ2-5,TRBV20-1,TGCAGTGCTAGAGATTCTCAGGTGGAGACCCAGTACTTC,CSARDSQVETQYF
large,TRBD2,16,TRBJ2-2,TRBV28,TGTGCCAGCAGGGTTAGCGGGACCCTAAACACCGGGGAGCTGTTTTTT,CASRVSGTLNTGELFF
medium-sized,NA,15,TRBJ1-5,TRBV9,TGTGCCAGCAGCTCCTCCGGGGGGCTAGGTCAGCCCCAGCATTTT,CASSSSGGLGQPQHF
medium-sized,TRBD1,15,TRBJ2-7,TRBV14,TGTGCCAGCAGCCAAGGACAGGGCGGATCCTACGAGCAGTACTTC,CASSQGQGGSYEQYF
NA,NA,15,TRBJ2-2,TRBV6-2/TRBV6-3,TGTGCCAGCAGTTACGAGGCCGCAGGATCCGGGGAGCTGTTTTTT,CASSYEAAGSGELFF